This TCR beta chain was profiled in a study of cytomegalovirus exposure and HLA in healthy donors. Study-wide findings and caveats: The study recorded 150 to 200 TCR beta chains that were cytomegalovirus-associated. An analysis done earlier found most TCR beta V segments productive about 87% or about 30% of the time.

PCR employed 60 Vbeta and 13 Jbeta primers. Profiled with immunoSEQ multiplex PCR; TCRdb holds only in-frame clones, not every one. The table shows about 61,000 clones, with more than 75% occurring only once. Details on this clone: The antigen remains unidentified.

Between the trimmed V and J ends, which lost 10 bases and 4 bases, there was a span of 16 bases. CDR3 size: 13 residues. The germline CDR1 and CDR2 sequences are SNHLY and FYNNEI. This clonotype originated in a man between 18 and 35 years old in good health and CMV-seronegative. This sequence joins TRBV2 and TRBJ2-5; D perhaps matches TRBD2 (6 bases). The sequenced sample was PBMCs. The CDR3 protein is CATLPEGPETQYF. The CDR3 DNA follows: TGTGCCACCCTGCCGGAGGGCCCAGAGACCCAGTACTTC. The entire variable domain, with the rest obtained from reference TRBV2 and TRBJ2-5, is as follows: EPEVTQTPSHQVTQMGQEVILRCVPISNHLYFYWYRQILGQKVEFLVSFYNNEISEKSEIFDDQFSVERPDGSNFTLKIRSTKLEDSAMYFCATLPEGPETQYFGPGTRLLVL.